This is a list of T cell receptor beta chains from one sample in a study of metastatic and nonmetastatic thyroid tumors. MiXCR re-clonotyped the PCR reads for TCRdb. The data contain about 20,000 clones, 11% of them singletons. The sample consisted of blood. These receptors all come from a female donor with papillary thyroid cancer or a benign thyroid nodule (not recorded which). Some clones in this sample may be carry-over from other donors' samples. CDR3s include the opening cysteine and the closing phenylalanine or tryptophan. A D gene is named only where the DNA matches it firmly. Clone size is given for some rows only: seen once, a few or many times, or a class if the clone is expanded.

clone size: .; D gene: .; J gene: TRBJ2-2; V gene: TRBV10-3; CDR3 protein: CVISESFRGWDTGELFF; CDR3 DNA: TGTGTCATCAGTGAGTCTTTTAGGGGCTGGGACACCGGGGAGCTGTTTTTT
clone size: medium-sized; D gene: TRBD2; J gene: TRBJ2-5; V gene: TRBV6-1; CDR3 protein: CASSVGASGKGETQYF; CDR3 DNA: TGTGCCAGCAGTGTTGGGGCTAGCGGGAAGGGAGAGACCCAGTACTTC
clone size: many; D gene: TRBD2; J gene: TRBJ2-1; V gene: TRBV20-1; CDR3 protein: CSARLGGSSYNEQFF; CDR3 DNA: TGCAGTGCTAGACTCGGCGGGAGCTCCTACAATGAGCAGTTCTTC
clone size: many; D gene: .; J gene: TRBJ2-1; V gene: TRBV7-9; CDR3 protein: CASSLLPGPYNEQFF; CDR3 DNA: TGTGCCAGCAGCTTATTGCCGGGACCGTACAATGAGCAGTTCTTC
clone size: .; D gene: .; J gene: TRBJ2-3; V gene: TRBV7-2; CDR3 protein: CASSRYYPDTQYF; CDR3 DNA: TGTGCCAGCAGCCGTTATTACCCAGATACGCAGTATTTT
clone size: many; D gene: .; J gene: TRBJ2-2; V gene: TRBV11-3; CDR3 protein: CASSPRTTGELFF; CDR3 DNA: TGTGCCAGCAGCCCCCGGACTACCGGGGAGCTGTTTTTT
clone size: few; D gene: .; J gene: TRBJ2-7; V gene: TRBV18; CDR3 protein: CASSPSTSSYEQYF; CDR3 DNA: TGTGCCAGCTCACCTTCGACTAGCTCCTACGAGCAGTACTTC
clone size: .; D gene: .; J gene: TRBJ2-5; V gene: TRBV2; CDR3 protein: CASSLGAGETQYF; CDR3 DNA: TGTGCCAGCAGTCTGGGGGCCGGGGAGACCCAGTACTTC
clone size: few; D gene: .; J gene: TRBJ2-1; V gene: TRBV24-1; CDR3 protein: CANSDAEASSYNEKFF; CDR3 DNA: TGTGCCAACAGTGATGCGGAGGCGAGCTCCTACAATGAGAAGTTCTTC
clone size: .; D gene: .; J gene: TRBJ1-1; V gene: TRBV2; CDR3 protein: CASRPKFGANTEAFF; CDR3 DNA: TGTGCCAGCAGGCCCAAGTTTGGAGCGAACACTGAAGCTTTCTTT
clone size: many; D gene: TRBD1; J gene: TRBJ1-5; V gene: TRBV5-1; CDR3 protein: CASSSGTGVGQPQHF; CDR3 DNA: TGCGCCAGCAGCTCGGGGACAGGGGTCGGTCAGCCCCAGCATTTT
clone size: many; D gene: TRBD2; J gene: TRBJ2-1; V gene: TRBV11-3; CDR3 protein: CASSLRASGGYNEQFF; CDR3 DNA: TGTGCCAGCAGCTTAAGGGCTAGCGGGGGCTACAATGAGCAGTTCTTC
clone size: many; D gene: .; J gene: TRBJ2-7; V gene: TRBV20-1; CDR3 protein: CSALSSVTYEQYF; CDR3 DNA: TGCAGTGCCCTCTCTAGCGTAACCTACGAGCAGTACTTC
clone size: many; D gene: .; J gene: TRBJ2-1; V gene: TRBV7-6; CDR3 protein: CASSLRPYNEQFF; CDR3 DNA: TGTGCCAGCAGCTTACGACCTTACAATGAGCAGTTCTTC
clone size: many; D gene: TRBD2; J gene: TRBJ2-7; V gene: TRBV20-1; CDR3 protein: CSARKREGADEQYF; CDR3 DNA: TGCAGTGCAAGAAAGCGGGAGGGCGCCGACGAGCAGTACTTC
clone size: many; D gene: .; J gene: TRBJ1-5; V gene: TRBV30; CDR3 protein: CAWSVGRNNQPQHF; CDR3 DNA: TGTGCCTGGAGCGTAGGCAGGAACAATCAGCCCCAGCATTTT
clone size: .; D gene: TRBD2; J gene: TRBJ2-7; V gene: TRBV2; CDR3 protein: CASSLTSGYEQYF; CDR3 DNA: TGTGCCAGCAGCTTGACTAGCGGCTACGAGCAGTACTTC
clone size: many; D gene: TRBD2; J gene: TRBJ2-1; V gene: TRBV20-1; CDR3 protein: CSASSELAGGGNEQFF; CDR3 DNA: TGCAGTGCTTCCTCGGAACTAGCGGGAGGGGGCAATGAGCAGTTCTTC
clone size: .; D gene: .; J gene: TRBJ2-3; V gene: TRBV10-3; CDR3 protein: CAISGAQQRLTDTQYF; CDR3 DNA: TGTGCCATCAGTGGCGCTCAACAGCGTTTGACAGATACGCAGTATTTT
clone size: few; D gene: .; J gene: TRBJ1-2; V gene: TRBV6-1; CDR3 protein: CASRPTGTEYIRVGYTF; CDR3 DNA: TGTGCCAGCAGACCAACCGGGACGGAGTATATTCGGGTTGGTTACACCTTC
clone size: many; D gene: .; J gene: TRBJ1-5; V gene: TRBV20-1; CDR3 protein: CSARPRQANQPQHF; CDR3 DNA: TGCAGTGCTAGGCCCCGACAGGCGAATCAGCCCCAGCATTTT
clone size: many; D gene: TRBD2; J gene: TRBJ2-7; V gene: TRBV20-1; CDR3 protein: CSAGPEGLVGYEQYF; CDR3 DNA: TGCAGTGCTGGGCCTGAGGGACTAGTAGGGTACGAGCAGTACTTC
clone size: few; D gene: TRBD2; J gene: TRBJ2-1; V gene: TRBV6-1; CDR3 protein: CASNHMGRGEGNEQFF; CDR3 DNA: TGTGCCAGCAACCATATGGGGCGCGGGGAGGGCAATGAGCAGTTCTTC
clone size: once; D gene: .; J gene: TRBJ2-1; V gene: TRBV5-4; CDR3 protein: CASSLDSPGNEQFF; CDR3 DNA: TGTGCCAGCAGCTTGGACTCCCCGGGGAATGAGCAGTTCTTC
clone size: many; D gene: .; J gene: TRBJ1-6; V gene: TRBV4-1; CDR3 protein: CASSQDSPLHF; CDR3 DNA: TGCGCCAGCAGCCAAGATTCACCCCTCCACTTT
clone size: many; D gene: TRBD2; J gene: TRBJ2-1; V gene: TRBV24-1; CDR3 protein: CATSDRGGLAGGSEQFF; CDR3 DNA: TGTGCCACCAGTGACCGAGGGGGACTAGCGGGAGGGAGTGAGCAGTTCTTC
clone size: many; D gene: TRBD2; J gene: TRBJ2-7; V gene: TRBV4-1; CDR3 protein: CASSPGLAGPYEQYF; CDR3 DNA: TGCGCCAGCAGCCCAGGACTAGCGGGACCCTACGAGCAGTACTTC
clone size: many; D gene: TRBD1; J gene: TRBJ2-4; V gene: TRBV6-1; CDR3 protein: CASGDSQNIQYF; CDR3 DNA: TGTGCCAGCGGGGACAGCCAAAACATTCAGTACTTC
clone size: many; D gene: .; J gene: TRBJ2-1; V gene: TRBV4-2; CDR3 protein: CASSQEGAPSQFF; CDR3 DNA: TGTGCCAGCAGCCAAGAAGGGGCTCCCTCGCAGTTCTTC
clone size: many; D gene: .; J gene: TRBJ2-2; V gene: TRBV19; CDR3 protein: CASSTPRGAGTGELFF; CDR3 DNA: TGTGCCAGTAGCACGCCGAGGGGCGCGGGCACCGGGGAGCTGTTTTTT
clone size: medium-sized; D gene: TRBD2; J gene: TRBJ2-3; V gene: TRBV6-4; CDR3 protein: CASSVRGDTDTQYF; CDR3 DNA: TGTGCCAGCAGTGTGCGGGGGGACACAGATACGCAGTATTTT
clone size: many; D gene: .; J gene: TRBJ1-1; V gene: TRBV29-1; CDR3 protein: CSVEQGNTEAFF; CDR3 DNA: TGCAGCGTCGAACAGGGGAACACTGAAGCTTTCTTT
clone size: few; D gene: TRBD1; J gene: TRBJ1-1; V gene: TRBV20-1; CDR3 protein: CSARPDRGQSEAFF; CDR3 DNA: TGCAGTGCTAGACCCGACAGGGGGCAATCTGAAGCTTTCTTT
clone size: .; D gene: .; J gene: TRBJ2-1; V gene: TRBV28; CDR3 protein: CACSSLDPGLPDEEQFF; CDR3 DNA: TGTGCCTGCAGTTCTCTGGATCCGGGACTGCCGGACGAAGAGCAGTTCTTC
clone size: medium-sized; D gene: TRBD1; J gene: TRBJ2-2; V gene: TRBV12-3/TRBV12-4; CDR3 protein: CASSQKQGVLRGELFF; CDR3 DNA: TGTGCCAGCAGTCAAAAACAGGGGGTACTCAGGGGGGAGCTGTTTTTT
clone size: many; D gene: .; J gene: TRBJ2-7; V gene: TRBV3-1; CDR3 protein: CASSQDRREQYF; CDR3 DNA: TGTGCCAGCAGCCAAGACAGACGGGAGCAGTACTTC
clone size: many; D gene: TRBD1; J gene: TRBJ1-5; V gene: TRBV7-2; CDR3 protein: CASSRQGGGGNQPQHF; CDR3 DNA: TGTGCCAGCAGCCGACAGGGGGGTGGGGGCAATCAGCCCCAGCATTTT
clone size: many; D gene: .; J gene: TRBJ2-1; V gene: TRBV4-1; CDR3 protein: CASSQSLVGGEQFF; CDR3 DNA: TGCGCCAGCAGCCAAAGCCTGGTGGGGGGCGAGCAGTTCTTC
clone size: many; D gene: .; J gene: TRBJ2-3; V gene: TRBV19; CDR3 protein: CASSMEGSTDTQYF; CDR3 DNA: TGTGCCAGTAGTATGGAAGGGAGCACAGATACGCAGTATTTT
clone size: many; D gene: TRBD2; J gene: TRBJ2-1; V gene: TRBV28; CDR3 protein: CASSLFREVHEQFF; CDR3 DNA: TGTGCCAGCAGTTTATTCCGGGAGGTCCATGAGCAGTTCTTC
clone size: many; D gene: .; J gene: TRBJ2-2; V gene: TRBV7-7; CDR3 protein: CASVKDVSRAGTGELFF; CDR3 DNA: TGTGCCAGCGTCAAAGACGTCAGCAGGGCGGGCACCGGGGAGCTGTTTTTT
clone size: .; D gene: .; J gene: TRBJ2-1; V gene: TRBV6-1; CDR3 protein: CATGGDEQFF; CDR3 DNA: TGTGCCACGGGGGGCGATGAGCAGTTCTTC
clone size: .; D gene: .; J gene: TRBJ2-7; V gene: TRBV5-4; CDR3 protein: CASSLSGSGPTSYGQYF; CDR3 DNA: TGTGCCAGCAGCTTGTCGGGTTCGGGACCCACTTCGTACGGGCAGTACTTC
clone size: many; D gene: TRBD2; J gene: TRBJ2-3; V gene: TRBV6-1; CDR3 protein: CASRSALFGRPDTQYF; CDR3 DNA: TGTGCCAGCAGATCCGCACTATTCGGGAGGCCAGATACGCAGTATTTT
clone size: few; D gene: TRBD1; J gene: TRBJ2-2; V gene: TRBV28; CDR3 protein: CASSKGGANTWELFF; CDR3 DNA: TGTGCCAGCAGTAAAGGGGGCGCGAACACCTGGGAGCTATTTTTT
clone size: .; D gene: .; J gene: TRBJ1-4; V gene: TRBV3-1; CDR3 protein: CASSQEEGKLFF; CDR3 DNA: TGTGCCAGCAGCCAAGAAGAGGGAAAACTGTTTTTT
clone size: .; D gene: .; J gene: TRBJ2-1; V gene: TRBV3-1; CDR3 protein: CASSLKGGYEQFF; CDR3 DNA: TGTGCCAGCAGCCTCAAGGGGGGTTATGAGCAGTTCTTC
clone size: many; D gene: .; J gene: TRBJ2-5; V gene: TRBV7-7; CDR3 protein: CASSSTGSSETQYF; CDR3 DNA: TGTGCTAGCAGCTCCACAGGGTCCTCGGAGACCCAGTACTTC
clone size: .; D gene: TRBD2; J gene: TRBJ2-1; V gene: TRBV11-2; CDR3 protein: CASSSLAGGNNEQFF; CDR3 DNA: TGTGCCAGCAGCTCGCTAGCGGGAGGGAACAATGAGCAGTTCTTC
clone size: many; D gene: TRBD1; J gene: TRBJ1-4; V gene: TRBV6-1; CDR3 protein: CASSLQTGQGQKLFF; CDR3 DNA: TGTGCCAGCAGTCTCCAGACAGGGCAGGGACAAAAACTGTTTTTT
clone size: few; D gene: .; J gene: TRBJ1-6; V gene: TRBV5-4; CDR3 protein: CASSLDGRDDSPLHF; CDR3 DNA: TGTGCCAGCAGCTTGGACGGCAGAGACGATTCACCCCTCCACTTT
clone size: few; D gene: .; J gene: TRBJ1-6; V gene: TRBV6-1; CDR3 protein: CASSPALGDPPLHF; CDR3 DNA: TGTGCCAGCAGCCCCGCACTGGGGGATCCACCCCTACACTTT
clone size: .; D gene: TRBD1; J gene: TRBJ1-2; V gene: TRBV6-2/TRBV6-3; CDR3 protein: CASSRDRARGYTF; CDR3 DNA: TGTGCCAGCAGCCGGGACAGAGCCCGCGGCTACACCTTC
clone size: few; D gene: .; J gene: TRBJ1-3; V gene: TRBV12-3/TRBV12-4; CDR3 protein: CASIGLGGGGQNGNTIYF; CDR3 DNA: TGTGCCAGCATAGGGCTGGGTGGCGGGGGGCAGAATGGAAACACCATATATTTT
clone size: many; D gene: .; J gene: TRBJ2-2; V gene: TRBV4-1; CDR3 protein: CASSPPDSNTGELFF; CDR3 DNA: TGCGCCAGCAGCCCCCCCGACTCTAACACCGGGGAGCTGTTTTTT
clone size: few; D gene: TRBD2; J gene: TRBJ2-3; V gene: TRBV5-4; CDR3 protein: CASSSLTLAGGGTDTQYF; CDR3 DNA: TGTGCCAGCAGCTCCCTAACTCTAGCGGGAGGTGGCACAGATACGCAGTATTTT
clone size: .; D gene: TRBD1; J gene: TRBJ1-1; V gene: TRBV4-1; CDR3 protein: CAARQGARFRTEAFF; CDR3 DNA: TGCGCCGCGAGACAGGGGGCCCGATTTCGGACTGAAGCTTTCTTT
clone size: many; D gene: .; J gene: TRBJ2-2; V gene: TRBV20-1; CDR3 protein: CSATTTNTGELFF; CDR3 DNA: TGCAGTGCTACAACAACGAACACCGGGGAGCTGTTTTTT
clone size: many; D gene: TRBD2; J gene: TRBJ2-5; V gene: TRBV20-1; CDR3 protein: CSAPTSGKETQYF; CDR3 DNA: TGCAGTGCTCCAACAAGCGGGAAAGAGACCCAGTACTTC